A selection of T cell receptor beta chains follows, all from one sample in a study of blood T cell repertoires in COVID-19. Profiling relied on immunoSEQ multiplex PCR, and the TCRdb table lists in-frame clones only, not all of them. The sample shows 25,000 to 30,000 clones, 80% to 90% of them seen only once. Sequencing used peripheral blood. The receptors were gathered from a human donor in a cohort sampled during active COVID-19. Each CDR3 is given with its conserved first and last residue. A D gene is named only where the DNA matches it firmly. Size values are once, few and many counts, or a class for expanded clones, and some rows have none.

>-|TRBJ2-7|-|TRBV29-1
TGCAGCGTTGCCCTAGCGACCGGGGGCTACGAGCAGTACTTC
CSVALATGGYEQYF
>-|TRBJ2-1|TRBD2|TRBV27
TGTGCCAGCAGTCCCCGCTTATCTAGCGGGCGTGGCAATGAGCAGTTCTTC
CASSPRLSSGRGNEQFF
>-|TRBJ2-7|-|TRBV7-2
TGTGCCAGCAGCCCCCAGGGTAGAAACTACGAGCAGTACTTC
CASSPQGRNYEQYF
>-|TRBJ2-1|TRBD2|TRBV7-9
TGTGCCAGCAGCGACGGACTAGCGGGTTCCAATGAGCAGTTCTTC
CASSDGLAGSNEQFF
>-|TRBJ1-5|TRBD1|TRBV7-2
TGTGCCAGCAGCTTTTTCGACAGGGGCAATCAGCCCCAGCATTTT
CASSFFDRGNQPQHF
>-|TRBJ1-5|-|TRBV4-1
TGCGCCAGCAGCCAATGGACATCCGAAAGCAATCAGCCCCAGCATTTT
CASSQWTSESNQPQHF
>-|TRBJ2-1|-|TRBV5-6
TGTGCCAGCAGCGAAATAGGGGTGGACTACAATGAGCAGTTCTTC
CASSEIGVDYNEQFF
>-|TRBJ2-5|TRBD2|TRBV18
TGTGCCAGCTCACCACCTAGCGGGGACCCTCAAGAGACCCAGTACTTC
CASSPPSGDPQETQYF
>once|TRBJ2-4|-|TRBV19
TGTGCCAGTAGTCCCGTACCCGGGACACCCAACATTCAGTACTTC
CASSPVPGTPNIQYF
>-|TRBJ2-7|-|TRBV21-1
TGTGCCAGCATGGCAGTCCCGGGACAGCTCTCCTACGAGCAGTACTTC
CASMAVPGQLSYEQYF
>-|TRBJ2-1|-|TRBV14
TGTGCCAGCAGCTATGAACTAGGATGGCGTAATGAGCAGTTCTTC
CASSYELGWRNEQFF
>-|TRBJ2-2|TRBD1|TRBV28
TGTGCCAGCAGTTTCGGGGGCTTTGGAGGACAGGGACCCACCGGGGAGCTGTTTTTT
CASSFGGFGGQGPTGELFF
>-|TRBJ1-2|TRBD1|TRBV28
TGTGCCAGCAGTACAGGGGGCGCGAATCGGGACCCAAACTATGGCTACACCTTC
CASSTGGANRDPNYGYTF
>-|TRBJ1-2|-|TRBV29-1
TGCAGCGTTGAGGACAAGGGAAGGGCCTATGGCTACACCTTC
CSVEDKGRAYGYTF
>-|TRBJ2-1|-|TRBV7-9
TGTGCCAGCAGCTTAGGAGGAGGGGTCCTTGAGCAGTTCTTC
CASSLGGGVLEQFF
>-|TRBJ2-5|TRBD1|TRBV27
TGTGCCAGCAGTTCCCCGGACAGGGTGGGGACCCAGTACTTC
CASSSPDRVGTQYF
>-|TRBJ2-3|TRBD2|TRBV30
TGTGCCTGGAGTGCGGGGGGGACGGACTCTAGCACAGATACGCAGTATTTT
CAWSAGGTDSSTDTQYF
>-|TRBJ1-4|-|TRBV9
TGTGCCAGCAGCGTAAACCCCGGTGGTTCTAATGAAAAACTGTTTTTT
CASSVNPGGSNEKLFF
>-|TRBJ1-6|-|TRBV29-1
TGCAGCGTTGCCGAGAGCTCCTATAATTCACCCCTCCACTTT
CSVAESSYNSPLHF
>-|TRBJ1-6|-|TRBV6-5
TGTGCCAGCAAGCGGGGTCAGGCCCTCGGGTCACCCCTCCACTTT
CASKRGQALGSPLHF
>few|TRBJ1-1|-|TRBV5-1
TGCGCCAGCAGGTCACAGGGGAACACTGAAGCTTTCTTT
CASRSQGNTEAFF
>-|TRBJ1-2|TRBD1|TRBV5-1
TGCGCCAGCAGCTTACTGACAGGGGGTGGCTATGGCTACACCTTC
CASSLLTGGGYGYTF
>-|TRBJ2-1|TRBD2|TRBV4-2
TGTGCCAGCAGCCAAGGAGTGACTAGCGGGAACAATGAGCAGTTCTTC
CASSQGVTSGNNEQFF
>-|TRBJ2-3|-|TRBV10-3
TGTGCCACCTTCTGGGGGACTGGGGGGTCCGATACGCAGTATTTT
CATFWGTGGSDTQYF
>-|TRBJ1-1|-|TRBV9
TGTGCCAGCAGCCCGGAGGCTTTCGACACTGAAGCTTTCTTT
CASSPEAFDTEAFF
>-|TRBJ1-6|-|TRBV10-3
TGTGCCATCAGTGAGGCGGTGTCACCCTCTAATTCACCCCTCCACTTT
CAISEAVSPSNSPLHF
>-|TRBJ2-3|TRBD2|TRBV28
TGTGCCAGCAGTTTAAACCCCAGACTAGCGGGAGGGGCAGATACGCAGTATTTT
CASSLNPRLAGGADTQYF
>-|TRBJ2-5|-|TRBV3-1/TRBV3-2
TGTGCCAGCAGCCAACAAGCAAGCGGGTGGGAGACCCAGTACTTC
CASSQQASGWETQYF